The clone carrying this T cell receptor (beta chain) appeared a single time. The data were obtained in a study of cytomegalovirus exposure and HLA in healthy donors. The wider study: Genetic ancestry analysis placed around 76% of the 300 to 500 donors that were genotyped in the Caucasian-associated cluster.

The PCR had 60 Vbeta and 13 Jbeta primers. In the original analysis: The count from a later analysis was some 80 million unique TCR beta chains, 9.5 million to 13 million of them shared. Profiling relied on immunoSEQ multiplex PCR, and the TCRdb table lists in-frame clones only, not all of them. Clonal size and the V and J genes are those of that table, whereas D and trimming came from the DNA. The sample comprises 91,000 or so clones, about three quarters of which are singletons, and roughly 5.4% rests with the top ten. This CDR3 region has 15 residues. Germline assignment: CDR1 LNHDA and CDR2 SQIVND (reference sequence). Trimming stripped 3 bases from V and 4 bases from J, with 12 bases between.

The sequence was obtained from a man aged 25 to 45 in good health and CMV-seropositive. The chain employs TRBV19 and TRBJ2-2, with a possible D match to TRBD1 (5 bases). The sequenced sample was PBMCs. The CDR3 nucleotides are TGTGCCAGTAGTATTAATACAGGACCCACCGGGGAGCTGTTTTTT. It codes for CASSINTGPTGELFF.